This TCR beta chain was sequenced for a study of T cell repertoires in cytomegalovirus infection. Study background: CMV epitopes in the study were HLA-C-restricted (recently identified) and HLA-B-restricted (well studied). Both a matching HLA type and CMV infection were indicated by public TCR beta signatures.

TCRdb independently ran MiXCR on the reads; one entry per CDR3 protein. The sample has some 560,000 distinct CDR3 sequences; roughly 43% are singletons. General study results and limits: Carriers of CMV and the relevant HLA type were discriminated by public TCR beta frequency.

Of note for this clonotype: Its antigen is undetermined.

V lost 0 bases, J lost 2 bases, and 13 bases stayed unmatched. Germline V lookup: CDR1 SGHVS, CDR2 FQNEAQ. The CDR3 sequence is 19 residues long. Sequenced here: cultured PBMCs, sampled from culture after CMV antigen stimulation. The V gene is TRBV7-8, the J gene TRBJ2-3, with 8 positions matching TRBD2. The clonotype was recovered from a human donor in good health (CMV status not recorded). Some clones in this sample may be carry-over from other donors' samples. The DNA for the CDR3 is TGTGCCAGCAGCTTAGCGCCCGGACTAGCCGTTTCCCCCACAGATACGCAGTATTTT. It encodes CASSLAPGLAVSPTDTQYF.